This T cell receptor (beta chain) was captured by sequencing in a study of cytotoxic CD8 clonotypes in ibrutinib-treated CLL. Study as a whole: Among the samples, the mean was approximately 250,000 productive templates and 85,000 to 95,000 productive rearrangements.

Profiling relied on immunoSEQ multiplex PCR, and the TCRdb table lists in-frame clones only, not all of them. In the table there are around 140,000 clones, 75% to 90% of which are singletons. CDR1 and CDR2 from the germline V gene are GTSNPN and SVGIG (reference sequence). The CDR3 consists of 14 residues. V was cut by 1 base and J by 3 bases, with 10 bases left in between. This specimen was PBMCs, taken after 24 months of ibrutinib treatment. This receptor was taken from a human donor with chronic lymphocytic leukemia. This rearrangement joins TRBV30 to TRBJ1-3; TRBD1 might be the D (6 bases). The CDR3 DNA reads TGTGCCTGGAGTGCAGGAGGGGGTGGAAACACCATATATTTT. Translated, it gives CAWSAGGGGNTIYF.